This TCR beta chain was sequenced during a study of T cell responses to AZD1222 COVID-19 vaccine (dated by TCRdb to about 2021). About the study as a whole: TCR sequencing covered 230 or so trial participants: 207 given two doses of AZD1222 and 26 given two doses of MenACWY control vaccine. Enrollment into the trials was organized by age into subgroups of 18-55, 56-69 and 70-plus years, and those subgroups contained 148, 28 and 57 TCR-sequenced participants, respectively.

The sample's time point label, decoded: about 28 days (+/-7) after the second vaccine dose. AZD1222 recipients whose second dose came at about 4 weeks and those whose second dose came at about 12 weeks were combined into one group, since spike-specific TCR depth and breadth did not differ between the two schedules. Vaccinee samples came from UK trials COV001 and COV002, including a single-blind randomized controlled phase 2/3 trial of AZD1222 (ChAdOx1 nCoV-19) in healthy adults. For TCRbeta chain sequencing, PBMC samples from trial participants were taken at day 0 and at day 28 after the second dose. Trimming at the junction amounts to 0 bases on V and 7 bases on J, and the germline ends lie 10 bases apart. Based on the germline V gene, the CDR1 and CDR2 sequences are SGHTA and FQGNSA. There are 13 amino acids in the CDR3, from cysteine to phenylalanine inclusive. The sequence is cut down to CDR3 DNA, 39 bases in frame from base 1.

What the work shows at the level of the full study, not this receptor alone: Conclusions about previously exposed vaccinees are limited because only six or seven AZD1222 recipients were SARS-CoV-2 seropositive at baseline. Epitopes outside the regions mutated in the B.1.351 and B.1.1.7 variants were reportedly recognized by nearly half of the unique spike-specific TCRs. Participants were mostly white British and included more females than males, and it was suggested by the authors that clonal diversity may have been underestimated. Spike-specific TCR breadth and depth rose significantly after two AZD1222 doses compared with day 0 and with MenACWY recipients. Because no day 14 peak-response samples were available, repertoires were characterized only after the peak T cell response. In the small 56-69-year group, the increase in depth fell short of significance, most likely because of low power. CD4 TCRs associated with the vaccine covered the entire spike protein, and the dominant responses were in regions 160-218 and 743-854.

The CDR3 regions of human TCRbeta chains were analyzed by immunosequencing. The authors' analysis ran thus. TCRs in the repertoires were compared against a reference library of SARS-CoV-2-specific TCRs that had been generated with the MIRA antigen-specificity platform. Breadth was defined as the fraction of unique TCRs that were SARS-CoV-2-associated, and depth was defined as the fraction of total T cells that were SARS-CoV-2-associated. Using the MIRA data, every spike-specific TCR was mapped to the spike region that the TCR reacted to and assigned to either a CD4 or a CD8 class. Log10-transformed breadth and depth values were compared by one-way ANOVA with Sidak's multiple comparisons tests. The source is immuneACCESS, and TCRdb retained only in-frame sequences with V and J called. Part of the clones is not carried over; for the studies checked, unresolved V genes explain less than half of this, and the remainder is unexplained. That table is the source of V, J and clone size, and D and trimming were worked out from the DNA. The sample table shows tens of thousands of clones, and around 82% are seen once. Around 48% of the sample comes from the top ten.

Worth noting for this clone: No cognate antigen has been identified for it. No much larger clone exists at a distance of one base, and base qualities are not known.

This receptor chain uses TRBV7-2 and TRBJ2-7, with the D segment possibly TRBD1 or TRBD2, each aligning over 5 bases. The source material was peripheral blood, sampled 28 days after the second AZD1222 dose. The TCR comes from an adult who received the AZD1222 COVID-19 vaccine. The bases read TGTGCCAGCAGCTTAGCAACGGGGCGGGAGCAGTACTTC. The encoded protein is CASSLATGREQYF.